This T cell receptor beta chain was captured by sequencing in a study of T cells in Graves' hyperthyroidism and ophthalmopathy. Study results and limitations: Most clonotypes that expanded in the thyroid above 0.001 also showed up in blood.

A NOSPECS grade of at least 4, a Clinical Activity Score of at least 3 and duration under 3 months were recorded in ophthalmopathy patients. What was amplified from RNA transcripts were TCR beta CDR3 regions. During a first-round RT-PCR of the TCR CDR3, the HTBI primer set was used. Each CDR3 protein gets one entry after TCRdb re-called the multiplex PCR reads with MiXCR. The sample lists about 610,000 distinct CDR3 sequences, about 14% seen once, with 3.5% to 4.5% in the top ten. Germline values: CDR1 MNHEY, CDR2 SMNVEV (reference sequence). V was clipped by 4 bases and J by 6 bases, with 15 bases between them. The CDR3 consists of 14 residues. This clonotype was observed at least ten times. Its antigen is currently unknown.

The origin of this receptor is a middle-aged woman with Graves' ophthalmopathy. The V and J genes are TRBV27 and TRBJ1-2; weak D call: TRBD1 (5 bases). The sample comprised blood. CDR3 sequence (DNA): TGTGCCAGCAGTTGGAGTATGGGGGGTAATGGCTACACCTTC. This encodes CASSWSMGGNGYTF.